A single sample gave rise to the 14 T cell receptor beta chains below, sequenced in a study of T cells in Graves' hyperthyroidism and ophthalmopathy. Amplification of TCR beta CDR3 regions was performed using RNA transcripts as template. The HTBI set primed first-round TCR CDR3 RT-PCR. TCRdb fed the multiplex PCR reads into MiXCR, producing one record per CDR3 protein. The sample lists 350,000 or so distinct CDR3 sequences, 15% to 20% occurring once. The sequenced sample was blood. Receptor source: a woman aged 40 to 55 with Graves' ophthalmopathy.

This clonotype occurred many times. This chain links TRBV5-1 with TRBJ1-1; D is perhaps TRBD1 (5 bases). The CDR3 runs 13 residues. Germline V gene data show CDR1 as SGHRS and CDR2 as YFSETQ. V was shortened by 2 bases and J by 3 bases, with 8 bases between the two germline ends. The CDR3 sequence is CASSFGGDTEAFF. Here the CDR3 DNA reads TGCGCCAGCAGCTTCGGGGGGGACACTGAAGCTTTCTTT. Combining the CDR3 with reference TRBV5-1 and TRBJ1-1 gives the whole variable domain KAGVTQTPRYLIKTRGQQVTLSCSPISGHRSVSWYQQTPGQGLQFLFEYFSETQRNKGNFPGRFSGRQFSNSRSEMNVSTLELGDSALYLCASSFGGDTEAFFGQGTRLTVV.

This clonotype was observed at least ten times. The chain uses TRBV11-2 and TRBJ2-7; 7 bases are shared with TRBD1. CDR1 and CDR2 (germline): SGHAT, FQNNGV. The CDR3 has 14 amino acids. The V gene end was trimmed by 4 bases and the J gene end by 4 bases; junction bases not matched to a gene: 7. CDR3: CASSSSGQIYEQYF. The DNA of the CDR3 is TGTGCCAGCAGCTCCTCGGGACAGATATACGAGCAGTACTTC.

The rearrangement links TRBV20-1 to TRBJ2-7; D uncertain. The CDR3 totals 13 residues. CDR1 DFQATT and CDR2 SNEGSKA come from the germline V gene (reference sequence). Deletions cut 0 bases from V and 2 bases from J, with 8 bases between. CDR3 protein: CSARDLSTYEQYF. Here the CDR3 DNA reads TGCAGTGCTAGAGATCTCAGTACCTACGAGCAGTACTTC.

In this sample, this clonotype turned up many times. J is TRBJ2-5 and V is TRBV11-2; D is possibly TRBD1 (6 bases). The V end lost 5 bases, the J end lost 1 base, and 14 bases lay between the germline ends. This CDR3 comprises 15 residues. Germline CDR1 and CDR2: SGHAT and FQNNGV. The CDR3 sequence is CASSLDRNLQETQYF. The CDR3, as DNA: TGTGCCAGCAGCCTGGACAGAAACCTCCAAGAGACCCAGTACTTC.

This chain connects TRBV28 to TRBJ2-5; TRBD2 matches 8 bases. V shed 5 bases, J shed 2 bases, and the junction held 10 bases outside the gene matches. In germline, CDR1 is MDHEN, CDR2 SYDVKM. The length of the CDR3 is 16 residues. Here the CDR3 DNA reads TGTGCCAGCAGTCGTCTTCTAGCGGGCCTACAAGAGACCCAGTACTTC. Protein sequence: CASSRLLAGLQETQYF.

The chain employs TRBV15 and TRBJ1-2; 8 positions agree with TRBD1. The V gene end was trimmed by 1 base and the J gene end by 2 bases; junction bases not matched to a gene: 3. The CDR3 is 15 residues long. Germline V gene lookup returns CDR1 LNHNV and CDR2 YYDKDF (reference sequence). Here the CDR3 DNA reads TGTGCCACCAGCAGAGCAAGGACAGGGAACTATGGCTACACCTTC. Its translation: CATSRARTGNYGYTF.

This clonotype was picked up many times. The CDR3 sequence: CATHPPGAEAFF. In DNA form, the CDR3 reads TGTGCCACCCACCCCCCCGGGGCTGAAGCTTTCTTT. The rearrangement uses TRBV19 and TRBJ1-1; no firm D call. Trimming took off 10 bases at V and 6 bases at J, with 15 bases between the two ends. The CDR3 is 12 residues long. Germline V gives CDR1 LNHDA, CDR2 SQIVND (reference sequence).

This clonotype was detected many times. CDR3 amino acids: CASSLVPTGELFF. The CDR3 DNA sequence: TGTGCCAGCAGCTTAGTTCCCACCGGGGAGCTGTTTTTT. The gene calls are TRBV7-9 and TRBJ2-2; D uncertain. Germline V lookup: CDR1 SEHNR, CDR2 FQNEAQ (reference sequence). The length of the CDR3 is 13 residues. Deletions cut 1 base from V and 4 bases from J, with 4 bases between.

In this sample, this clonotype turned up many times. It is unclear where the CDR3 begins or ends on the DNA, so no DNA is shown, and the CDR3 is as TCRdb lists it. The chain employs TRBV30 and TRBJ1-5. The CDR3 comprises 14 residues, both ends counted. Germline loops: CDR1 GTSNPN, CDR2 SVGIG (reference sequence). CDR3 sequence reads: CAWSVGPGNQPQHF.

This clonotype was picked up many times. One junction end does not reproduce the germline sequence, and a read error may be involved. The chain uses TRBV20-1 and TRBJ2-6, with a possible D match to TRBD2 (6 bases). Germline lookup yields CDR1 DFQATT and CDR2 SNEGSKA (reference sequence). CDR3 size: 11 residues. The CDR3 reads CSASSPGGRDF. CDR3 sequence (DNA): TGCAGTGCTAGTAGCCCCGGGGGTCGTGACTTC.

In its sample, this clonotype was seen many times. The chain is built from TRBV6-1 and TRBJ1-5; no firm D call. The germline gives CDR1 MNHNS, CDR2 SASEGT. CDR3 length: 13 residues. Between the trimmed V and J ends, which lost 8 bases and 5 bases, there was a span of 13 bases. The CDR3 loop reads CASGEGRDQPQHF. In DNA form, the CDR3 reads TGTGCCAGCGGGGAGGGAAGGGATCAGCCCCAGCATTTT.

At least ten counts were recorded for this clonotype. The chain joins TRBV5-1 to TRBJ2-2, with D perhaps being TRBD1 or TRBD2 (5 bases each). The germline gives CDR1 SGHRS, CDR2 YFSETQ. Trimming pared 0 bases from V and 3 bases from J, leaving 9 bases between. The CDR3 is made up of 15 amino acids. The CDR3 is CASSLAGRDTGELFF. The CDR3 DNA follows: TGCGCCAGCAGCTTGGCGGGACGCGACACCGGGGAGCTGTTTTTT.

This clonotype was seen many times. The DNA for the CDR3 is TGTGCCAGCAGACCTCGGGGAGGGGGCTCCTACGAGCAGTACTTC. This gives the protein CASRPRGGGSYEQYF. The rearrangement uses TRBV28 and TRBJ2-7; D perhaps matches TRBD2 (7 bases). CDR3 size: 15 residues. Germline CDR1 MDHEN, CDR2 SYDVKM. V was cut by 6 bases and J by 0 bases, with 15 bases left in between.

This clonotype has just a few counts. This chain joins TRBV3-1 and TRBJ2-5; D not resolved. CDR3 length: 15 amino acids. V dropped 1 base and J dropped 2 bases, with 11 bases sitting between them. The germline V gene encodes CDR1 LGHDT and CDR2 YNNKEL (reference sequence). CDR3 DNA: TGTGCCAGCAGCCAAGTTGAGGTGGGACAAGAGACCCAGTACTTC. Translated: CASSQVEVGQETQYF.